This is a list of T cell receptor beta chains from one sample in a study of T-cell reconstitution after alpha-beta-depleted transplantation in children. TCRdb called the PCR reads again in MiXCR, with one record for every CDR3 protein. The data show some 490,000 distinct CDR3 sequences, approximately 13% seen once. The starting material was PBMCs from the stem cell graft donor, obtained from the stem cell graft. These receptors were collected from a human donor who donated a stem cell graft to a child with combined immunodeficiency. CDR3s include the opening cysteine and the closing phenylalanine or tryptophan. The D gene is left open where the match is weak. Rows may omit the clone size; those that give it use once, few, many or a size class.

- TRBJ2-1 TRBV12-3/TRBV12-4 many TGTGCCAGCAGTACCCAACAACATCGCCCCTACAATGAGCAGTTCTTC CASSTQQHRPYNEQFF
- TRBJ1-2 TRBV21-1 many TGTGCCAGCAGCCGTCAAAACTATGGCTACACCTTC CASSRQNYGYTF
- TRBJ1-3 TRBV5-1 many TGCGCCAGCAGCTTGGGCAGGGAGCCTGGAAACACCATATATTTT CASSLGREPGNTIYF
TRBD1 TRBJ1-2 TRBV27 - TGTGCCAGCAGACAGATCACAGGGGGCGAGGGTGGCTACACCTTC CASRQITGGEGGYTF
- TRBJ2-1 TRBV5-1 - TGCGCCAGCACCTCAACAGGGACCCGCTCCTACAATGAGCAGTTCTTC CASTSTGTRSYNEQFF
TRBD2 TRBJ2-5 TRBV7-9 many TGTGCCAGCAGTTCTTACGGACTAGCCTTGTGGGGAGAGACCCAGTACTTC CASSSYGLALWGETQYF
TRBD2 TRBJ2-7 TRBV5-1 once TGCGCCAGACGCCACCGACAGGGGACTAGCGGGAGAACGTGCGAGCAGTACTTC CARRHRQGTSGRTCEQYF
- TRBJ2-5 TRBV20-1 few TGCAGTGCTAGCTGGCAGGGCAGAGAGACCCAGTACTTC CSASWQGRETQYF
- TRBJ2-7 TRBV20-1 - TGCAGTGCTAGGAGTGATCACAGAAGCTCCTACGAGCAGTACTTC CSARSDHRSSYEQYF
TRBD2 TRBJ2-5 TRBV12-3/TRBV12-4 many TGTGCCAGCAGTTCGGGCAGCGGGGCGGTGACCCAGTACTTC CASSSGSGAVTQYF
TRBD2 TRBJ2-3 TRBV3-1 - TGTGCCAGCACCGGACCGCCGGGACTAGCGTCCACAGATACGCAGTATTTT CASTGPPGLASTDTQYF
- TRBJ1-6 TRBV7-2 many TGTGCCAGCAGCTCGGACGGGTATAATTCACCCCTCCACTTT CASSSDGYNSPLHF
- TRBJ1-5 TRBV24-1 many TGTGCCACCAGTGATTTAGGGGACCAGCCCCAGCATTTT CATSDLGDQPQHF
TRBD1 TRBJ1-2 TRBV7-9 few TGTGCCAGCAGCATACCCGGGGACAGGGAGTATGGCTACACCTTC CASSIPGDREYGYTF
TRBD1 TRBJ1-2 TRBV6-1 few TGTGCCAGCAGTGAGATGCCAGGGGGTAGCTATGGCTACACCTTC CASSEMPGGSYGYTF
TRBD2 TRBJ2-1 TRBV11-1 - TGTGCCAGCAGCGACGCGGGACTAGCGGGAGTCTCTTTCAATGAGCAGTTCTTC CASSDAGLAGVSFNEQFF
TRBD2 TRBJ2-3 TRBV5-1 many TGCGCCAGCAGCTTGGACGGCTGGGCGGGGGACACAGATACGCAGTATTTT CASSLDGWAGDTDTQYF
TRBD2 TRBJ2-1 TRBV20-1 few TGCAGTGCTAGAGAGGGGGGATTGCGGGGGGGAATCAATGAGCAATTCTTC CSAREGGLRGGINEQFF
- TRBJ1-1 TRBV9 few TGTGCCAGCAGCGTAGGTCCCTCCGGCACTGAAGCTTTCTTT CASSVGPSGTEAFF
- TRBJ1-6 TRBV6-4 few TGTGCCAGCAGGGGACCGAGGACTGATTCACCCCTCCACTTT CASRGPRTDSPLHF
- TRBJ1-2 TRBV19 - TGTGCCAGTAGTATTGGGCCAACTGACGGCTACACCTTC CASSIGPTDGYTF
- TRBJ2-5 TRBV12-3/TRBV12-4 - TGTGCCAGCAGCTCGGCCCGTCAAGAGACCCAGTACTTC CASSSARQETQYF
- TRBJ2-3 TRBV10-3 few TGTGCCATCAGTGCCACAAACTACCCACCTCTTAGTGGAACCACAGATACGCAGTATTTT CAISATNYPPLSGTTDTQYF
- TRBJ2-7 TRBV7-8 many TGTGCCAGCAGCTTAGATCGACTCCTTACCTACGAGCAGTACTTC CASSLDRLLTYEQYF
TRBD1 TRBJ2-1 TRBV4-3 many TGCGCCAGCAGCCAAGTAACAGGGGGTAATGAGCAGTTCTTC CASSQVTGGNEQFF
- TRBJ2-1 TRBV11-2 - TGTGCCAGCAGCTTAGATCTGGGCCGGCACAATGAGCAGTTCTTC CASSLDLGRHNEQFF
- TRBJ1-5 TRBV12-3/TRBV12-4 - TGTGCCAGCAGTTTAATCGCCCAACAGCCCCAGCATTTT CASSLIAQQPQHF
TRBD2 TRBJ2-3 TRBV4-1 - TGCGCCAGCAGCCCAAGGGTACTAGCGGAGTCCACAGATACGCAGTATTTT CASSPRVLAESTDTQYF
TRBD2 TRBJ2-1 TRBV6-1 - TGTGCCAGCAGTGACTGGACTAGCGGAGGGTATAATGAGCAGTTCTTC CASSDWTSGGYNEQFF
- TRBJ2-2 TRBV3-1 few TGTGCCAGCAGCCATATAGGGGAGATCGGGGAGCTGTTTTTT CASSHIGEIGELFF
TRBD1 TRBJ2-1 TRBV9 - TGTGCCAGCAGCGTCGGGACAGGGGGCTTCGATGAGCAGTTCTTC CASSVGTGGFDEQFF
TRBD1 TRBJ2-7 TRBV4-3 few TGCGCCAGCAGCCCATACTGGACAGGAGACTACGAGCAGTACTTC CASSPYWTGDYEQYF
- TRBJ2-7 TRBV7-9 - TGTGCCAGCAGCTTATCCCTGGGGGCAGGGCAGTACTTC CASSLSLGAGQYF
- TRBJ2-7 TRBV4-3 many TGCGCCAGCAGCCAAATTACGGGCTACTCCTACGAGCAGTACTTC CASSQITGYSYEQYF
- TRBJ2-2 TRBV10-3 many TGTGCCATCAGTGACTGGGGAGGCAACACCGGGGAGCTGTTTTTT CAISDWGGNTGELFF
TRBD2 TRBJ2-7 TRBV29-1 few TGCAGCGTTGAAGACGGGACTAGCGGAAACTACGAGCAGTACTTC CSVEDGTSGNYEQYF
- TRBJ2-7 TRBV7-2 - TGTGCCAGCAGCGCAAAGGGACAAAAAGGATACGAGCAGTACTTC CASSAKGQKGYEQYF
- TRBJ2-1 TRBV2 - TGTGCCTTCTGTTTGGAGAGCCTGTATGGGGTTCTAGCAGCCAATGAGCAGTTCTTC CAFCLESLYGVLAANEQFF
- TRBJ1-3 TRBV29-1 - TGCAGCGTGGGCCCGGGGAATGAGAAGGACACCATATATTTT CSVGPGNEKDTIYF
TRBD1 TRBJ1-6 TRBV4-3 many TGCGCCAGCAGCCTAACAAAGGACAGGGTAGGGTCACCCCTCCACTTT CASSLTKDRVGSPLHF
- TRBJ2-1 TRBV20-1 few TGCAGTGCTAGAGATACAGGAGTAGCGGCTTATACCATCAATGAGCAGTTCTTC CSARDTGVAAYTINEQFF
- TRBJ1-1 TRBV5-1 many TGCGCCAGCAGCCCGACGAGCGGGAACACTGAAGCTTTCTTT CASSPTSGNTEAFF
- TRBJ1-4 TRBV15 few TGTGCCACCAGCAGAGATTTGGGGACCACAGGTGAAAAACTGTTTTTT CATSRDLGTTGEKLFF
TRBD1 TRBJ2-5 TRBV6-5 few TGTGCCAGCGGCAGGGGGCGGGAGACCCAGTACTTC CASGRGRETQYF